A selection of T cell receptor beta chains follows, all from one sample in a study of response to subunit inactivated influenza vaccine. One entry per CDR3 protein, called by TCRdb with MiXCR from the RT-PCR reads. This sample has approximately 300,000 distinct CDR3 sequences, with roughly 22% found just once. The source material was PBMCs from blood, sampled around 22 months after vaccination. The receptor set was obtained from a man between 50 and 75 years old who received an inactivated influenza vaccine. CDR3s include the opening cysteine and the closing phenylalanine or tryptophan. The D gene is left open where the match is weak. Clone size is stated in some rows and not others, as once, few, many or a class when expanded.

clone_size: .
v_call: TRBV5-1
j_call: TRBJ1-1
cdr3_length: 17
d_call: TRBD1
cdr3_aa: CASSFGTGAGPNTEAFF
cdr3_nt: TGCGCCAGCAGCTTCGGGACAGGGGCCGGGCCGAACACTGAAGCTTTCTTT

clone_size: .
v_call: TRBV10-3
j_call: TRBJ2-1
cdr3_length: 14
d_call: .
cdr3_aa: CAISAPGVLNEQFF
cdr3_nt: TGTGCCATCAGTGCACCGGGAGTGTTGAATGAGCAGTTCTTC

clone_size: .
v_call: TRBV3-1
j_call: TRBJ2-2
cdr3_length: 15
d_call: TRBD2
cdr3_aa: CASSPHSGGAGELFF
cdr3_nt: TGTGCCAGCAGCCCCCACAGCGGGGGGGCCGGGGAGCTGTTTTTT

clone_size: .
v_call: TRBV16
j_call: TRBJ1-1
cdr3_length: 13
d_call: .
cdr3_aa: CASSQSGNTEAFF
cdr3_nt: TGTGCCAGCAGCCAATCGGGGAACACTGAAGCTTTCTTT

clone_size: once
v_call: TRBV6-1
j_call: TRBJ2-5
cdr3_length: 14
d_call: .
cdr3_aa: CASSWGPVGETQYF
cdr3_nt: TGTGCCAGCAGCTGGGGGCCCGTAGGGGAGACCCAGTACTTC

clone_size: .
v_call: TRBV20-1
j_call: TRBJ1-1
cdr3_length: 15
d_call: .
cdr3_aa: CSAPTDGLKNTEAFF
cdr3_nt: TGCAGTGCCCCGACTGATGGACTTAAGAACACTGAAGCTTTCTTT

clone_size: few
v_call: TRBV5-1
j_call: TRBJ2-1
cdr3_length: 12
d_call: .
cdr3_aa: CASSGGANEQFF
cdr3_nt: TGCGCCAGCAGCGGGGGGGCCAATGAGCAGTTCTTC

clone_size: .
v_call: TRBV11-2
j_call: TRBJ2-5
cdr3_length: 13
d_call: .
cdr3_aa: CASSARIEETQYF
cdr3_nt: TGTGCCAGCAGCGCAAGGATCGAAGAGACCCAGTACTTC

clone_size: few
v_call: TRBV20-1
j_call: TRBJ2-2
cdr3_length: 14
d_call: TRBD2
cdr3_aa: CSARGTSRSGELFF
cdr3_nt: TGCAGTGCTAGGGGGACTAGCCGGTCCGGGGAGCTGTTTTTT

clone_size: .
v_call: TRBV5-1
j_call: TRBJ2-6
cdr3_length: 17
d_call: .
cdr3_aa: CASSLEGQTSGANVLTF
cdr3_nt: TGCGCCAGCAGCTTGGAAGGACAGACCTCTGGGGCCAACGTCCTGACTTTC

clone_size: .
v_call: TRBV18
j_call: TRBJ2-3
cdr3_length: 15
d_call: .
cdr3_aa: CASSPRVSLTDTQYF
cdr3_nt: TGTGCCAGCTCACCACGAGTCTCCCTCACAGATACGCAGTATTTT

clone_size: few
v_call: TRBV6-1
j_call: TRBJ1-1
cdr3_length: 12
d_call: .
cdr3_aa: CASSELYTEAFF
cdr3_nt: TGTGCCAGCAGTGAATTGTACACTGAAGCTTTCTTT

clone_size: .
v_call: TRBV6-1
j_call: TRBJ2-3
cdr3_length: 17
d_call: TRBD2
cdr3_aa: CASSPITSGRATDTQYF
cdr3_nt: TGTGCCAGCAGTCCCATCACTAGCGGGAGGGCCACAGATACGCAGTATTTT

clone_size: .
v_call: TRBV19
j_call: TRBJ2-5
cdr3_length: 16
d_call: .
cdr3_aa: CASSIRSRDARETQYF
cdr3_nt: TGTGCCAGTAGTATACGGTCGAGGGATGCACGAGAGACCCAGTACTTC

clone_size: many
v_call: TRBV20-1
j_call: TRBJ2-1
cdr3_length: 14
d_call: TRBD2
cdr3_aa: CSGQGTSGSYEQFF
cdr3_nt: TGCAGTGGCCAAGGGACTAGCGGGAGTTATGAGCAGTTCTTC